Only a few counts were recorded for the clone carrying this T cell receptor beta chain. Its specificity is unknown. MiXCR, applied by TCRdb to the 5' RACE reads, yields one record per CDR3 protein. This repertoire shows a few hundred thousand distinct CDR3 sequences, over 10% found once; its top ten account for around 0.55%. The source of the sample is a study of T cells after yellow fever vaccination. About the study: SMART-Seq v4 Ultra Low Input handled preparation of low-cell-number fractions.

Trimming left V 3 bases short and J 5 bases short, with 7 bases between. Germline values: CDR1 DFQATT, CDR2 SNEGSKA (reference sequence). This CDR3 spans 12 amino acids. Study-level points and caveats: The secondary response showed a weaker magnitude and a faster peak, day 5 versus 15. The CD4 compartment and the CD8 compartment contained a small share of clonotypes in common. Primary-vaccination clones mostly resurfaced post-booster (around 95% CD4, approximately 90% CD8).

Material: CD4+ T cells sorted from PBMCs, obtained 45 days after the yellow fever booster vaccination. The chain carries TRBV20-1 and TRBJ1-4; the D is unclear. This sequence was found in a man younger than 45 who received the YFV17D yellow fever vaccine. In nucleotides, the CDR3 is TGCAGTGCTAGGACGCAAAATGAAAAACTGTTTTTT. It codes for CSARTQNEKLFF.